These 23 T cell receptor beta chains share one sample of origin, sequenced in a study of regulatory T cells in long-lasting Graves disease. HTBI primers from iRepertoire and Arm-PCR of CDR3 regions yielded the TCR beta libraries. TCRdb recomputed calls from the multiplex PCR reads with MiXCR, one row per CDR3 protein. The sample contains approximately 400,000 distinct CDR3 sequences, about 16% of which appear only once. Time point in this sample: newly diagnosed GD, antithyroid drugs for less than 3 months. RNA isolated from PBMCs was used to make the TCR library. These data were also filed under a second study, of T cells in Graves' hyperthyroidism and ophthalmopathy.

The source material was peripheral blood mononuclear cells (PBMCs), sampled at new diagnosis, from a patient treated with antithyroid drugs. These receptors came from a woman aged 25 to 39 with Graves disease.

This clonotype has only a few counts. This chain uses TRBV4-1 with TRBJ2-7; D is perhaps TRBD1 (5 bases). The germline V and J ends were trimmed by 4 bases and 3 bases, with 19 bases remaining between them. The CDR3 loop spans 16 amino acids. From germline, CDR1 is MGHRA and CDR2 YSYEKL. CDR3 amino acids: CASSLSTRAPNYEQYF. The CDR3 coding sequence is TGCGCCAGCAGCCTGTCCACCAGGGCCCCTAACTACGAGCAGTACTTC.

This clonotype was detected ten times or more. CDR3 protein: CASSLLADRYGYTF. In DNA form, the CDR3 reads TGCGCCAGCAGCTTGTTGGCGGACCGCTATGGCTACACCTTC. The V call is TRBV5-1, the J call TRBJ1-2; unclear D gene. The length of the CDR3 is 14 residues. With 1 base removed from V and 4 bases from J, the gap between germline ends came to 11 bases. Germline V gene sequence: CDR1 SGHRS, CDR2 YFSETQ.

This clonotype was counted a few times. V is TRBV5-6 and J is TRBJ2-2; D could derive from TRBD1 or TRBD2 (5 bases each). The CDR3 spans 16 residues. Trimming shortened V by 0 bases and J by 5 bases, and 14 bases separated the two germline ends. CDR1 and CDR2 from the germline V gene are SGHDT and YYEEEE. The CDR3, as DNA: TGTGCCAGCAGCTTGGCTAACGGGGCTGTAACCGGGGAGCTGTTTTTT. Its translation: CASSLANGAVTGELFF.

The sample holds a few counts of this clonotype. The chain employs TRBV20-1 and TRBJ2-1, with 11 bases that match TRBD2. The germline CDR1 and CDR2 sequences are DFQATT and SNEGSKA (reference sequence). This CDR3 comprises 15 residues. With V trimmed by 6 bases and J by 6 bases, 10 bases remained unmatched. CDR3 coding DNA: TGCAGTGCGTACCTAGCGGGAGGAAGAGGCAATGAGCAGTTCTTC. As protein: CSAYLAGGRGNEQFF.

The gene calls are TRBV6-5 and TRBJ1-5, with D perhaps matching TRBD1 (5 bases). Germline CDR1 reads MNHEY; CDR2 reads SVGAGI. The CDR3 is 16 residues long. Trimming took 2 bases from V and 4 from J, leaving 15 bases between them. The CDR3 DNA is TGTGCCAGCAGTTACGACCCGACAGCTAGAAATCAGCCCCAGCATTTT. Amino acids: CASSYDPTARNQPQHF.

This clonotype came up many times. The V call is TRBV2, the J call TRBJ1-4, with TRBD1 as a possible D gene (5 bases). Trimming removed 6 bases from V and 7 bases from J, with 12 bases in between. CDR1 is SNHLY and CDR2 is FYNNEI in the germline V gene. This CDR3 comprises 13 residues. CDR3: CASRGDVGEKLFF. Written as DNA, the CDR3 is TGTGCCAGCAGAGGGGACGTGGGTGAAAAACTGTTTTTT.

This clonotype has a count of ten or more. The rearrangement joins TRBV7-2 to TRBJ2-7; no definite D call. The CDR3 is made up of 18 amino acids. Trimming left V 1 base short and J 1 base short, with 20 bases between. CDR1 SGHTA and CDR2 FQGNSA come from the germline V gene. CDR3 nucleotides: TGTGCCAGCAGCTTAGAAGGCATATCCCAGGCCAGATCCTACGAGCAGTACTTC. This gives the protein CASSLEGISQARSYEQYF. Full variable domain (missing parts from reference TRBV7-2 and TRBJ2-7): GAGVSQSPSNKVTEKGKDVELRCDPISGHTALYWYRQSLGQGLEFLIYFQGNSAPDKSGLPSDRFSAERTGGSVSTLTIQRTQQEDSAVYLCASSLEGISQARSYEQYFGPGTRLTVT.

This clonotype came up a few times. The V and J genes are TRBV19 and TRBJ2-3; TRBD1 or TRBD2 may be the D gene (6 bases each). The CDR3 covers 16 residues. Looked up from germline, CDR1 is LNHDA and CDR2 is SQIVND (reference sequence). V lost 7 bases, J lost 2 bases, and 19 bases lay in between. The CDR3: CASKKGGPLTTDTQYF. CDR3 nucleotide sequence: TGTGCCAGTAAGAAGGGGGGTCCCCTTACCACAGATACGCAGTATTTT.

Ten or more counts support this clonotype. The rearrangement uses TRBV3-1 and TRBJ2-3, with 9 nucleotides matching TRBD2. The J segment lost 4 bases and the V segment lost 0 bases, leaving 5 bases of the junction unmatched. Germline V gene sequence: CDR1 LGHDT, CDR2 YNNKEL (reference sequence). The CDR3 is 16 residues long. The CDR3 sequence is CASSQEKVAGADTQYF. In DNA, the CDR3 is TGTGCCAGCAGCCAAGAGAAGGTAGCGGGAGCAGATACGCAGTATTTT.

A few counts support this clonotype. J is TRBJ1-4 and V is TRBV28; TRBD1 aligns across 9 bases. The CDR3 is 17 amino acids. V gave up 6 bases and J gave up 8 bases; unmatched junction bases: 16. Germline loops: CDR1 MDHEN, CDR2 SYDVKM. This chain's CDR3 is CASRPGTGFRWAEKLFF. The CDR3 DNA reads as TGTGCCAGCAGGCCCGGGACAGGGTTTAGGTGGGCAGAAAAACTGTTTTTT.

The sample holds a few counts of this clonotype. CDR3 protein: CARDRGLETQYF. Written as DNA, the CDR3 is TGTGCCAGGGACAGGGGGCTAGAGACCCAGTACTTC. The chain has TRBV7-3 and TRBJ2-1, with TRBD1 matching 11 bases. The J call is doubtful: the DNA matches TRBJ2-5 better. CDR1 is SGHTA and CDR2 is FQGTGA in the germline V gene. CDR3 size: 12 residues.

This sequence joins TRBV2 and TRBJ1-2, with D unresolved. V gave up 11 bases and J gave up 8 bases, with 15 bases separating them. The CDR3 totals 11 residues. Looked up from germline, CDR1 is SNHLY and CDR2 is FYNNEI. The CDR3 DNA sequence: TGTGCCGCTCAAACCTGGTCCGGCTACACCTTC. Amino acid sequence: CAAQTWSGYTF.

The chain carries TRBV3-1 and TRBJ2-6; unclear D gene. V was shortened by 3 bases and J by 0 bases, with 6 bases between the two germline ends. Germline CDR1 LGHDT, CDR2 YNNKEL (reference sequence). The CDR3 is 15 amino acids. The CDR3 nucleotides read TGTGCCAGCAGCCATATCCGCTCTGGGGCCAACGTCCTGACTTTC. This sequence encodes CASSHIRSGANVLTF. Drawing the rest from reference TRBV3-1 and TRBJ2-6, the complete variable domain is DTAVSQTPKYLVTQMGNDKSIKCEQNLGHDTMYWYKQDSKKFLKIMFSYNNKELIINETVPNRFSPKSPDKAHLNLHINSLELGDSAVYFCASSHIRSGANVLTFGAGSRLTVL.

The table lists this clonotype with many counts. The CDR3 is CATSEGTFLCYEQYF. The DNA for the CDR3 is TGTGCCACCAGTGAGGGGACTTTCTTGTGCTACGAGCAGTACTTC. The V gene is TRBV24-1, the J gene TRBJ2-7; D perhaps matches TRBD2 (6 bases). Germline CDR1 and CDR2: KGHDR and SFDVKD. CDR3 size: 15 residues. The V end lost 4 bases, the J end lost 3 bases, and 15 bases lay between the germline ends.

This clonotype was seen a handful of times. V gene TRBV6-2 or TRBV6-3 combines with J gene TRBJ2-3; TRBD1 agrees at 8 bases. Trimming took 2 bases from V and 2 from J; bases not matched to a gene: 6. The length of the CDR3 is 16 residues. Germline CDR1 is MNHEY and CDR2 is SVGEGT. The CDR3, as DNA: TGTGCCAGCAGTTACGCGACAGGGGTCAACACAGATACGCAGTATTTT. It translates to CASSYATGVNTDTQYF.

In this sample, this clonotype turned up many times. V is TRBV4-1 and J is TRBJ2-7, with 8 positions matching TRBD1. CDR1 is MGHRA and CDR2 is YSYEKL in the germline V gene. The CDR3 loop spans 13 amino acids. Unmatched junction bases numbered 5, after V lost 5 bases and J lost 5 bases. CDR3 sequence (DNA): TGCGCCAGCAGCAAGACACAGGGGGACGAGCAGTACTTC. Translated: CASSKTQGDEQYF.

The chain has TRBV6-2 or TRBV6-3 and TRBJ2-2, with TRBD2 matching over 9 bases. Germline trimming cut 9 bases from V and 6 bases from J; bases unmatched to any gene: 5. The CDR3 totals 13 residues. CDR1 and CDR2 from the germline V gene are MNHEY and SVGEGT. DNA for the CDR3: TGTGCCAGGAGGAAGCGGGAGGCCGGGGAGCTGTTTTTT. Protein product: CARRKREAGELFF.

This clonotype was found many times. The chain has TRBV18 and TRBJ2-3, with TRBD2 matching 7 bases. The CDR3 extends over 15 amino acids. Unmatched junction bases numbered 9, after V lost 5 bases and J lost 4 bases. The germline V gene has CDR1 KGHSH and CDR2 LQKENI. The CDR3 protein is CASSSLTSLADTQYF. The CDR3 DNA sequence: TGTGCCAGCTCATCGTTGACTAGCTTAGCAGATACGCAGTATTTT.

The sample holds many counts of this clonotype. The J gene is TRBJ2-5, the V gene TRBV28; 7 bases fit TRBD1. The trim removed 5 bases at V and 10 bases at J, leaving 10 bases unmatched. Germline V gene data show CDR1 as MDHEN and CDR2 as SYDVKM. There are 13 residues in the CDR3. The CDR3 reads CASSQGTAGDQYF. The CDR3 DNA reads TGTGCCAGCAGTCAAGGGACAGCCGGGGACCAGTACTTC.

This clonotype has a count of ten or more. The J gene is TRBJ2-1, the V gene TRBV12-5; D is perhaps TRBD2 (6 bases). Germline CDR1 is LGHNT and CDR2 is FRNRAP. The CDR3 consists of 16 residues. The V end was cut by 4 bases, the J end by 0 bases, with 13 bases between. CDR3 sequence: CASGSTSSSSYNEQFF. The CDR3 DNA follows: TGTGCTAGTGGTTCGACTAGTTCTAGCTCCTACAATGAGCAGTTCTTC.

This clonotype appeared many times. V gene TRBV20-1 combines with J gene TRBJ2-1, with D possibly TRBD2 on 6 matching bases. Germline lookup yields CDR1 DFQATT and CDR2 SNEGSKA (reference sequence). V was pared by 4 bases and J by 2 bases, with 18 bases between. This CDR3 comprises 16 residues. This CDR3 is CSATRTGTQTYNEQFF. In DNA, the CDR3 is TGCAGTGCTACCCGTACCGGGACTCAAACCTACAATGAGCAGTTCTTC.

This clonotype was counted a few times. This chain joins TRBV5-1 and TRBJ1-5; 10 bases are a match to TRBD1. This CDR3 comprises 18 residues. Germline CDR1 reads SGHRS; CDR2 reads YFSETQ. V shed 0 bases and J 1 base; nucleotides not matched to a gene: 7. The CDR3 here is CASSLEPGQGNSNQPQHF. CDR3 bases: TGCGCCAGCAGCTTGGAGCCGGGACAGGGGAACAGCAATCAGCCCCAGCATTTT.

This chain links TRBV5-6 with TRBJ2-7; 7 nucleotides agree with TRBD1. The CDR3 has 14 amino acids. CDR1 is SGHDT, CDR2 YYEEEE, per germline. J lost 7 bases, V lost 2 bases, and 9 bases had no gene match. The CDR3 is CASSFYLTGTEQYF. The CDR3 DNA reads as TGTGCCAGCAGCTTTTATTTGACAGGGACAGAGCAGTACTTC.